The 9 T cell receptor beta chains given below trace back to one sample, sequenced in a study of T-cell reconstitution after alpha-beta-depleted transplantation in children (dated by TCRdb to 2016 to 2018). This specimen's treatment or condition label, interpreted: allogeneic hematopoietic cell transplantation with graft depleted of TCRalphabeta T cells and CD19 B cells. Receptors were amplified or captured by PCR. Sequencing took place on an Illumina HiSeq 2500. TCR libraries were prepared with molecular barcoding, using unique molecular identifiers to normalize TCRbeta repertoire quantification. TCRdb reworked the public reads: Q25 trimming with fastp, MiXCR clone assembly, productive beta chains retained. Identical CDR3 proteins give one entry, which carries the most common genes and DNA. The sample yields 190,000 or so distinct CDR3 sequences; 5% to 7.5% were counted once. The ten largest clones represent 4.5% of the sample.

The input for sequencing was PBMCs, taken before TCRalphabeta/CD19-depleted stem cell transplant. The receptors originated from a girl less than two years old with combined immunodeficiency, due to receive a stem cell transplant.

The rearrangement joins TRBV7-9 to TRBJ2-1; TRBD1 agrees at 10 bases. The CDR3 has 17 amino acids. Germline loops: CDR1 SEHNR, CDR2 FQNEAQ (reference sequence). After removal of 5 bases from V and 2 bases from J, the junction contained 9 bases not matched to a gene. CDR3: CASSLPRGQGAYNEQFF. The CDR3 region has the DNA TGTGCCAGCAGCCTCCCCAGAGGACAGGGGGCCTACAATGAGCAGTTCTTC.

This chain connects TRBV4-1 to TRBJ2-1; a weak D match, TRBD2 (5 bases). Germline assignment: CDR1 MGHRA and CDR2 YSYEKL. The ends were cut back, 3 bases at V and 10 bases at J, with 10 bases in the middle. The CDR3 loop spans 12 amino acids. The CDR3 DNA follows: TGCGCCAGCAGCCACCCAGGAGGAGAGCAGTTCTTC. Protein sequence: CASSHPGGEQFF.

In its sample, this clonotype was seen many times. This chain uses TRBV6-4 with TRBJ2-1; 8 bases agree with TRBD1. Trimming cost V 3 bases and J 2 bases; bases outside gene matches: 3. The CDR3 loop spans 15 amino acids. Germline loops: CDR1 MRHNA, CDR2 SNTAGT. CDR3 DNA: TGTGCCAGCAGTGAAGTGACAGGGGCCTACAATGAGCAGTTCTTC. It translates to CASSEVTGAYNEQFF.

The sample holds many counts of this clonotype. The chain uses TRBV2 and TRBJ2-2; 7 bases map to TRBD1. CDR1 SNHLY and CDR2 FYNNEI come from the germline V gene. V lost 8 bases, J lost 4 bases, and 10 bases stayed unmatched. The CDR3 is made up of 15 amino acids. The CDR3 DNA sequence: TGTGCCAGCTCCAATAACAGGGGCGGCACCGGGGAGCTGTTTTTT. It is translated as CASSNNRGGTGELFF.

At least ten counts were recorded for this clonotype. J is TRBJ2-7 and V is TRBV5-1, with 7 bases that match TRBD1. Germline V gene lookup returns CDR1 SGHRS and CDR2 YFSETQ. This CDR3 is 14 amino acids long. The junction had 6 bases not matched to a gene; V was cut back by 4 bases and J by 2 bases. This CDR3 is CASSLGTETYEQYF. Written as DNA, the CDR3 is TGCGCCAGCAGCCTCGGGACAGAGACCTACGAGCAGTACTTC.

There are many counts of this clonotype. V gene TRBV15 combines with J gene TRBJ2-6, with D unclear. Germline CDR1 LNHNV, CDR2 YYDKDF (reference sequence). The CDR3 runs 17 residues. Between the trimmed V and J ends, which lost 0 bases and 0 bases, there was a span of 9 bases. The CDR3 is CATSRDRLISGANVLTF. The CDR3 nucleotides are TGTGCCACCAGCAGAGATAGACTGATCTCTGGGGCCAACGTCCTGACTTTC. The variable domain in full, completed from reference TRBV15 and TRBJ2-6, reads DAMVIQNPRYQVTQFGKPVTLSCSQTLNHNVMYWYQQKSSQAPKLLFHYYDKDFNNEADTPDNFQSRRPNTSFCFLDIRSPGLGDTAMYLCATSRDRLISGANVLTFGAGSRLTVL.

Many counts were recorded for this clonotype. The chain is built from TRBV12-3 or TRBV12-4 and TRBJ2-5, with 9 bases aligning to TRBD2. V shed 5 bases and J 5 bases; nucleotides not matched to a gene: 9. This CDR3 spans 15 amino acids. The DNA for the CDR3 is TGTGCCAGCAGTCTCCCAGCGGGGGGTGGGGAGACCCAGTACTTC. Protein: CASSLPAGGGETQYF.

There are many counts of this clonotype. The CDR3 is CSVWGGLGQFF. As DNA, the CDR3 is TGCAGCGTTTGGGGGGGCCTAGGGCAGTTCTTC. This chain links TRBV29-1 with TRBJ2-1, with D possibly TRBD2 on 7 matching bases. V lost 5 bases, J lost 12 bases, and 14 bases lay in between. The length of the CDR3 is 11 residues. CDR1 is SQVTM, CDR2 ANQGSEA, per germline.

This clonotype was picked up many times. This chain links TRBV12-3 or TRBV12-4 with TRBJ2-3; no firm D call. CDR3 length equals 13 residues. Between the trimmed V and J ends, which lost 7 bases and 3 bases, there was a span of 11 bases. The CDR3 reads CASTPDETDTQYF. The CDR3, as DNA: TGTGCCAGCACCCCCGATGAGACAGATACGCAGTATTTT.